This T cell receptor (beta chain) was identified in a study of blood T cell repertoires in COVID-19. Study-wide context: T cells, B-cell-depleted T cells, or PBMCs supplied cDNA or gDNA.

In the original processing: Estimation of nucleated cell counts relied on the amplification of reference gene primers. Profiling relied on immunoSEQ multiplex PCR, and the TCRdb table lists in-frame clones only, not all of them. That table supplies the V and J calls and clone size; D and trimming were determined from the DNA. The sample records about 300,000 clones, 85% to 90% being singletons. Unmatched junction bases numbered 6, after V lost 4 bases and J lost 4 bases. The germline gives CDR1 SGDLS, CDR2 YYNGEE. The length of the CDR3 is 16 residues. J is TRBJ2-3 and V is TRBV9; TRBD2 aligns across 13 bases. Sequences were obtained from PBMCs or T cells enriched from blood (not recorded which). The TCR was taken from a man aged 25-45 years who had recovered from COVID-19. The CDR3 DNA sequence: TGTGCCAGCAGCATCGGACTAGCGGGGGCCCCAGATACGCAGTATTTT. It codes for CASSIGLAGAPDTQYF.